The 25 T cell receptor beta chains in this list originate from one sample, sequenced in a study of blood T cell repertoires in COVID-19. Sequenced by immunoSEQ multiplex PCR; TCRdb stores in-frame clones only, minus some. Of under 250,000 clones listed, approximately 82% are singletons. The source material was peripheral blood. These receptors originate from a man aged 50 to 59 with active or convalescent COVID-19.

J is TRBJ1-5 and V is TRBV2, with 7 bases fitting TRBD1. V dropped 6 bases and J dropped 7; count of bases not matched to a gene: 9. Germline V lookup: CDR1 SNHLY, CDR2 FYNNEI. The length of the CDR3 is 14 residues. In DNA form, the CDR3 reads TGTGCCAGCAGAGAACCAGGGGGAGGCCAGCCCCAGCATTTT. This sequence encodes CASREPGGGQPQHF.

The rearrangement uses TRBV15 and TRBJ1-2; 8 nucleotides align to TRBD1. CDR3 length equals 21 residues. The V gene end was trimmed by 6 bases and the J gene end by 3 bases; junction bases not matched to a gene: 27. The germline CDR1 and CDR2 sequences are LNHNV and YYDKDF (reference sequence). As DNA, the CDR3 is TGTGCCACCAGGCCTGGGCCCGGCGGGACAGGACACAATCTTGGTCACTATGGCTACACCTTC. This translates into CATRPGPGGTGHNLGHYGYTF.

The chain carries TRBV7-9 and TRBJ2-1; 10 positions agree with TRBD2. The J segment lost 4 bases and the V segment lost 2 bases, leaving 2 bases of the junction unmatched. The germline CDR1 and CDR2 sequences are SEHNR and FQNEAQ (reference sequence). The CDR3 extends over 15 amino acids. This CDR3 is CASSLTSGIYNEQFF. CDR3 coding DNA: TGTGCCAGCAGCTTAACTAGCGGGATTTACAATGAGCAGTTCTTC.

The rearrangement joins TRBV27 to TRBJ2-2, with D perhaps matching TRBD2 (5 bases). Trimming removed 5 bases at V and 4 bases at J, with 14 bases between. CDR1 and CDR2 (germline): MNHEY, SMNVEV (reference sequence). The length of the CDR3 is 15 residues. The CDR3 nucleotides are TGTGCCAGCAGTCTGTTGAGCCGGGGCACCGGGGAGCTGTTTTTT. This gives the protein CASSLLSRGTGELFF.

V and J are TRBV19 and TRBJ1-5; possibly TRBD1 for D (5 bases). This CDR3 region has 17 residues. The germline gives CDR1 LNHDA, CDR2 SQIVND (reference sequence). V dropped 7 bases and J dropped 0 bases, with 19 bases sitting between them. CDR3 in DNA: TGTGCCAGTAATCCCAGGGCAGTAAGTTATAGCAATCAGCCCCAGCATTTT. This translates into CASNPRAVSYSNQPQHF.

The count of this clone is one. V usage is TRBV9 and J usage is TRBJ2-5; the match to TRBD2 covers 10 bases. The CDR3 contains 16 residues. Trimming cost V 4 bases and J 0 bases; bases outside gene matches: 6. The germline V gene has CDR1 SGDLS and CDR2 YYNGEE. The CDR3: CASSFGLAVHQETQYF. The CDR3, as DNA: TGTGCCAGCAGCTTCGGACTAGCGGTCCACCAAGAGACCCAGTACTTC.

The genes are TRBV30 and TRBJ2-5; 8 bases are a match to TRBD2. The CDR3 spans 16 residues. J lost 4 bases, V lost 3 bases, and 13 bases had no gene match. In germline, CDR1 is GTSNPN, CDR2 SVGIG (reference sequence). CDR3 protein: CAWSDIGLAKGETQYF. The CDR3, as DNA: TGTGCCTGGAGCGACATTGGACTAGCTAAAGGAGAGACCCAGTACTTC.

This clone turned up a few times. The J gene is TRBJ1-2, the V gene TRBV14, with TRBD1 identical over 7 bases. V shed 5 bases, J shed 2 bases, and the junction held 2 bases outside the gene matches. Looked up from germline, CDR1 is SGHDN and CDR2 is FVKESK. This CDR3 is built from 13 residues. CDR3 nucleotide sequence: TGTGCCAGCAGCTCGGGACAGAACTATGGCTACACCTTC. The encoded protein is CASSSGQNYGYTF.

The chain has TRBV2 and TRBJ1-6; D is unclear. The length of the CDR3 is 13 residues. V lost 7 bases and J 7 bases, leaving 11 bases between the germline ends. CDR1 is SNHLY and CDR2 is FYNNEI in the germline V gene. CDR3 sequence: CASMTRINSPLHF. The CDR3 nucleotides read TGTGCCAGCATGACTCGGATCAATTCACCCCTCCACTTT.

V and J are TRBV6-2 or TRBV6-3 and TRBJ2-7, with a possible D match to TRBD1 (6 bases). The length of the CDR3 is 14 residues. Trimming left V 0 bases short and J 3 bases short, with 9 bases between. CDR1 MNHEY and CDR2 SVGEGT come from the germline V gene. The CDR3 loop reads CASSYSGGNYEQYF. The CDR3 bases are TGTGCCAGCAGTTACTCAGGGGGAAACTACGAGCAGTACTTC.

The chain is built from TRBV7-2 and TRBJ2-3, with 8 bases lining up with TRBD1. The CDR3 runs to 16 residues. The ends lost 4 bases at V and 5 bases at J; junction bases unmatched: 11. Germline lookup yields CDR1 SGHTA and CDR2 FQGNSA. CDR3 in DNA: TGTGCCAGCAGCTCCCAGACAGGGGCAGGTGGAGATACGCAGTATTTT. As protein: CASSSQTGAGGDTQYF. The full variable domain, rest sourced from reference TRBV7-2 and TRBJ2-3, is GAGVSQSPSNKVTEKGKDVELRCDPISGHTALYWYRQSLGQGLEFLIYFQGNSAPDKSGLPSDRFSAERTGGSVSTLTIQRTQQEDSAVYLCASSSQTGAGGDTQYFGPGTRLTVL.

The V and J genes are TRBV7-2 and TRBJ1-5, with a weak D call TRBD1 (6 bases). This CDR3 is 14 amino acids long. Germline V lookup: CDR1 SGHTA, CDR2 FQGNSA. Trimming stripped 7 bases from V and 5 bases from J, with 15 bases between. CDR3 loop: CASTDLQGYQPQHF. The CDR3 DNA reads as TGTGCCAGCACCGATTTACAGGGCTATCAGCCCCAGCATTTT.

The chain recombines TRBV9 with TRBJ2-7; 10 bases align to TRBD2. The CDR3 sequence is 16 residues long. Germline V gene lookup returns CDR1 SGDLS and CDR2 YYNGEE. After removal of 0 bases from V and 2 bases from J, the junction contained 5 bases not matched to a gene. The CDR3 coding sequence is TGTGCCAGCAGCGTAGAGCAAGCGGGAGGGCCCTACGAGCAGTACTTC. Its protein is CASSVEQAGGPYEQYF.

This clone occurred a few times. V and J are TRBV7-9 and TRBJ1-1; D uncertain. Germline CDR1 SEHNR, CDR2 FQNEAQ (reference sequence). The CDR3 is 15 residues long. Trimming pared 2 bases from V and 1 base from J, leaving 11 bases between. The CDR3 sequence: CASSLKGGKNTEAFF. The DNA of the CDR3 is TGTGCCAGCAGCTTAAAAGGCGGTAAGAACACTGAAGCTTTCTTT.

The rearrangement joins TRBV4-3 to TRBJ1-5; D might be TRBD1 (6 bases). Trimming cost V 0 bases and J 9 bases, with 15 bases left between them. This CDR3 region has 15 residues. Germline-derived CDR1 and CDR2 are LGHNA and YSLEER. CDR3 in DNA: TGCGCCAGCAGCCAAGATCGACAGGTACTAAGGCCCCAGCATTTT. Translated, it gives CASSQDRQVLRPQHF.

The chain is built from TRBV5-1 and TRBJ2-1; 10 bases align to TRBD2. CDR3 size: 16 residues. J lost 5 bases, V lost 0 bases, and 5 bases had no gene match. Per germline, CDR1 SGHRS and CDR2 YFSETQ. The CDR3 DNA is TGCGCCAGCAGCTTGGCTAGCGGGAGTTTCAACAATGAGCAGTTCTTC. Translating it yields CASSLASGSFNNEQFF.

The rearrangement uses TRBV4-1 and TRBJ2-5; D is perhaps TRBD1 (6 bases). CDR3 size: 15 residues. Trimming cost V 0 bases and J 1 base, with 9 bases left between them. The germline CDR1 and CDR2 sequences are MGHRA and YSYEKL. The CDR3 DNA sequence: TGCGCCAGCAGCCAAGATCAGGGGCCCCAAGAGACCCAGTACTTC. Encoded protein: CASSQDQGPQETQYF.

The chain combines TRBV5-6 with TRBJ1-1; 9 nucleotides match TRBD1. The V and J ends lost 3 bases and 8 bases, in that order; junction bases with no gene match: 2. Germline V gene data show CDR1 as SGHDT and CDR2 as YYEEEE. The CDR3 loop spans 12 amino acids. The CDR3 region has the DNA TGTGCCAGCAGCTACGACAGGGGGGAAGCTTTCTTT. Its translation is CASSYDRGEAFF.

The chain recombines TRBV6-5 with TRBJ1-2; no firm D call. Germline CDR1 reads MNHEY; CDR2 reads SVGAGI. The V end lost 2 bases, the J end lost 6 bases, and 16 bases lay between the germline ends. The CDR3 is 15 residues long. CDR3 residues: CASSYRLGGRNGYTF. CDR3 nucleotide sequence: TGTGCCAGCAGTTACCGGTTGGGCGGGAGGAATGGCTACACCTTC.

The chain recombines TRBV25-1 with TRBJ2-1; D not resolved. V was cut by 1 base and J by 7 bases, with 5 bases left in between. Per the germline V gene, CDR1 is MGHDK and CDR2 is SYGVNS. This CDR3 has 12 amino acids. CDR3 sequence: CASSELMNEQFF. The CDR3 bases are TGTGCCAGCAGTGAATTAATGAATGAGCAGTTCTTC. The entire variable domain, with the rest obtained from reference TRBV25-1 and TRBJ2-1, is as follows: EADIYQTPRYLVIGTGKKITLECSQTMGHDKMYWYQQDPGMELHLIHYSYGVNSTEKGDLSSESTVSRIRTEHFPLTLESARPSHTSQYLCASSELMNEQFFGPGTRLTVL.

This chain uses TRBV3-1 (or the pseudogene TRBV3-2) with TRBJ2-1, with 14 positions matching TRBD2. With 3 bases clipped from V and 7 bases from J, the junction kept 5 bases outside the gene matches. In germline, CDR1 is LGHDT, CDR2 YNNKEL (reference sequence). This CDR3 comprises 16 residues. The chain's CDR3 is CASSHRGLAGGNEQFF. The CDR3 region has the DNA TGTGCCAGCAGCCATAGAGGACTAGCGGGAGGAAATGAGCAGTTCTTC.

The chain joins TRBV7-8 to TRBJ2-5, with 12 bases lining up with TRBD2. With V trimmed by 4 bases and J by 5 bases, 5 bases remained unmatched. The CDR3 contains 15 residues. Per germline, CDR1 SGHVS and CDR2 FQNEAQ. The CDR3 coding sequence is TGTGCCAGCAGCTCTAGCGGGGGGGCATGGGAGACCCAGTACTTC. Translated, it gives CASSSSGGAWETQYF.

J is TRBJ2-7 and V is TRBV9; 7 bases fit TRBD1. Germline V gene sequence: CDR1 SGDLS, CDR2 YYNGEE. This CDR3 comprises 18 residues. The V gene end was trimmed by 3 bases and the J gene end by 9 bases; junction bases not matched to a gene: 24. CDR3 DNA: TGTGCCAGCAGCGGATCATCCCTCCAGGGGGATCCCTTATCGGGGCAGTACTTC. Its protein is CASSGSSLQGDPLSGQYF.

A note on this clone: Other DNA sequences in the sample encode the same CDR3. The CDR3 region is CASSLTGLESNQPQHF. The CDR3 nucleotides are TGCGCCAGCAGCTTAACAGGGCTGGAGAGCAATCAGCCCCAGCATTTT. This rearrangement joins TRBV5-1 to TRBJ1-5; a weak D match, TRBD1 (6 bases). The CDR3 has 16 residues. The germline V gene encodes CDR1 SGHRS and CDR2 YFSETQ. With 2 bases removed from V and 1 base from J, the gap between germline ends came to 13 bases.

The chain carries TRBV6-6 and TRBJ1-1; D unclear. Per the germline V gene, CDR1 is MNHNY and CDR2 is SVGAGI (reference sequence). With 6 bases removed from V and 8 bases from J, the gap between germline ends came to 10 bases. This CDR3 region has 11 residues. CDR3 loop: CASSLDQEAFF. CDR3 bases: TGTGCCAGCAGCCTAGATCAAGAAGCTTTCTTT.